These 3 T cell receptor beta chains originate from one sample sequenced in a study of control samples from healthy donors and cancer patients. Measured with immunoSEQ multiplex PCR; TCRdb has only the in-frame clones, and not every one. This sample has about 220,000 clones, with around 94% found just once. The sample was blood. The receptors were gathered from a man aged 50 or older in good health.

This clone was picked up one time. V usage is TRBV5-1 and J usage is TRBJ1-2, with D unresolved. The CDR3 loop spans 14 amino acids. Germline CDR1 reads SGHRS; CDR2 reads YFSETQ. Deletions cut 0 bases from V and 2 bases from J, with 8 bases between. CDR3 residues: CASSLEVGNYGYTF. The DNA for the CDR3 is TGCGCCAGCAGCTTGGAGGTGGGAAACTATGGCTACACCTTC.

CDR3 protein: CASTGTFLSYNSPLHF. For the CDR3, the DNA is TGTGCCAGCACCGGGACCTTCCTCTCCTATAATTCACCCCTCCACTTT. The chain uses TRBV28 and TRBJ1-6, with D perhaps matching TRBD1 (5 bases). From germline, CDR1 is MDHEN and CDR2 SYDVKM. CDR3 size: 16 residues. With 7 bases removed from V and 0 bases from J, the gap between germline ends came to 13 bases.

The J gene is TRBJ2-1, the V gene TRBV7-2; 8 nucleotides match TRBD2. Germline V gives CDR1 SGHTA, CDR2 FQGNSA. The V gene end was trimmed by 2 bases and the J gene end by 0 bases; junction bases not matched to a gene: 3. This CDR3 is built from 16 residues. The CDR3 spells CASSLSAGVSYNEQFF. In DNA, the CDR3 is TGTGCCAGCAGCTTATCAGCGGGGGTCTCCTACAATGAGCAGTTCTTC.